This T cell receptor beta chain comes out of a study of Ad26.COV2.S vaccination and SARS-CoV-2 variants. This CDR3 is built from 13 residues. V was clipped by 3 bases and J by 5 bases, with 7 bases between them. CDR1 is LGHDT and CDR2 is YNNKEL in the germline V gene (reference sequence). The treatment is: some 20 received Ad26.COV2.S at low or high dose, single or two shots; 5 received placebo; per-sample allocation not given. The samples date from day 63 after the first vaccine or placebo injection. The study's findings and limits: The placebo group had lower spike-specific TCR breadth than the vaccine recipients did. Breadth and depth estimates from TCRs may understate total T cell responses.

As regards this clone: Its antigen remains unknown.

Here immunoSEQ multiplex PCR was the method, and the copy in TCRdb shows in-frame clones only, minus some. The sample shows about 370,000 clones, around nine tenths of them seen only once. This material consisted of peripheral blood, taken in a trial of Ad26.COV2.S vaccine versus placebo. The chain employs TRBV3-1 (or the pseudogene TRBV3-2) and TRBJ2-2, with D unresolved. The sequence came from a person between 18 and 60 years old who received the Ad26.COV2.S COVID-19 vaccine or a placebo. The CDR3 DNA is TGTGCCAGCAGCCAGAGGTTGACCGGGGAGCTGTTTTTT. This sequence encodes CASSQRLTGELFF.